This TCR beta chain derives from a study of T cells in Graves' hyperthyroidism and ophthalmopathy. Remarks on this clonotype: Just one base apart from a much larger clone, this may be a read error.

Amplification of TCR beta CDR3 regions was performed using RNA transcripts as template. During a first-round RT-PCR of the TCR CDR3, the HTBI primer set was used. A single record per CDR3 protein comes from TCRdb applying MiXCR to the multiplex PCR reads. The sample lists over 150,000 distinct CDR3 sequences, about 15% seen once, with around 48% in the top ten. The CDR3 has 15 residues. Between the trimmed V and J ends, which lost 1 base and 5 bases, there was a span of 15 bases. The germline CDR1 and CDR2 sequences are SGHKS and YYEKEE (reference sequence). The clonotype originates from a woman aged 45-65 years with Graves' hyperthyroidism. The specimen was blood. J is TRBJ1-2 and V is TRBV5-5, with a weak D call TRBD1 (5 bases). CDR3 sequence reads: CASSLTGALLYGYTF. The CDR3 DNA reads TGTGCCAGCAGCTTGACCGGGGCCCTTCTGTATGGCTACACCTTC. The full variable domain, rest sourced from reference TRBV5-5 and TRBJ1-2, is DAGVTQSPTHLIKTRGQQVTLRCSPISGHKSVSWYQQVLGQGPQFIFQYYEKEERGRGNFPDRFSARQFPNYSSELNVNALLLGDSALYLCASSLTGALLYGYTFGSGTRLTVV.